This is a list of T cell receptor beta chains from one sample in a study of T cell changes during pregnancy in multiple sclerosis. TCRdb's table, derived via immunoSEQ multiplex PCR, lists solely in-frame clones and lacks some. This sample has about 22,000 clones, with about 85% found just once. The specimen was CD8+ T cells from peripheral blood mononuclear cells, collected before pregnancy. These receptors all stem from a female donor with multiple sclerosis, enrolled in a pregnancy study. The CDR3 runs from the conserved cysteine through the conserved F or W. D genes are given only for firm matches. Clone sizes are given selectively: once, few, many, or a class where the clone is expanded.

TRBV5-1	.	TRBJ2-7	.	CASSFRLSYEQYF	TGCGCCAGCAGCTTTCGACTTTCTTACGAGCAGTACTTC
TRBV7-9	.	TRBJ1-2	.	CASISEDRFNGYTF	TGTGCCAGCATCTCCGAAGACAGGTTTAATGGCTACACCTTC
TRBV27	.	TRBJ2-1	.	CASFRNPSEQFF	TGTGCCAGCTTTCGAAATCCGAGTGAGCAGTTCTTC
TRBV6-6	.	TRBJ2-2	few	CASRDSLTITGELFF	TGTGCCAGCCGTGACTCCCTAACCATTACCGGGGAGCTGTTTTTT
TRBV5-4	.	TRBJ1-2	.	CASSLEGVSNEGYTF	TGTGCCAGCAGCTTGGAGGGAGTCAGCAATGAGGGCTACACCTTC
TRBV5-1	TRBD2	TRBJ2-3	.	CASSWAGGWTSGSEDTQYF	TGCGCCAGCAGCTGGGCAGGGGGATGGACTAGCGGGAGTGAGGATACGCAGTATTTT
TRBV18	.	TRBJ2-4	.	CASSPPAQGNIQYF	TGTGCCAGCTCACCACCAGCACAGGGAAACATTCAGTACTTC
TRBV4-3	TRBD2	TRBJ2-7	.	CASSRGGYEQYF	TGCGCCAGCAGCCGGGGGGGCTACGAGCAGTACTTC
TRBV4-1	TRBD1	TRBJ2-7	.	CASSSGTGGSYEQYF	TGCGCCAGCAGCTCAGGGACAGGAGGTTCCTACGAGCAGTACTTC
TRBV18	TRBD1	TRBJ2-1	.	CASSPLKGQGTGNEQFF	TGTGCCAGCTCACCACTTAAGGGACAGGGGACTGGGAATGAGCAGTTCTTC
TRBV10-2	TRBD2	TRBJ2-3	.	CASSESTGGSSPTDTQYF	TGCGCCAGCAGTGAGTCTACGGGAGGGTCCTCCCCCACAGATACGCAGTATTTT
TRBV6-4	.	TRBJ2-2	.	CASSDGSGSGELFF	TGTGCCAGCAGTGACGGGAGTGGTTCCGGGGAGCTGTTTTTT
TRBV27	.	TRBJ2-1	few	CASSFRGSLFF	TGTGCCAGCAGTTTCCGGGGAAGTCTGTTCTTC
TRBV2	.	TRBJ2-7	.	CASQRGSYEQYF	TGTGCCAGCCAGAGGGGGTCCTACGAGCAGTACTTC
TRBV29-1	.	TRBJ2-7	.	CSVVNIPHSYEQYF	TGCAGCGTTGTGAACATACCTCACTCCTACGAGCAGTACTTC
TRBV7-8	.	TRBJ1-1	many	CASSLGLAMNTEAFF	TGTGCCAGCAGCTTAGGATTAGCTATGAACACTGAAGCTTTCTTT
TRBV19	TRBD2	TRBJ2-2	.	CASRSRLSLAGGGELFF	TGTGCCAGTAGATCGAGGCTTTCACTAGCGGGAGGGGGGGAGCTGTTTTTT
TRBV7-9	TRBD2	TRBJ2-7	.	CASSPGTSAYEQYF	TGTGCCAGCAGCCCCGGGACTAGCGCCTACGAGCAGTACTTC
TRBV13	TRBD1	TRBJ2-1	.	CASSSTLDRVANEQFF	TGTGCCAGCAGCTCGACCTTGGACAGGGTGGCCAATGAGCAGTTCTTC
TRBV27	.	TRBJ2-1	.	CASKSNSGSLLDEQFF	TGTGCCAGCAAATCCAATTCGGGTTCCCTCCTCGATGAGCAGTTCTTC
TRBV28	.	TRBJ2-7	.	CASSTPFGGSYEQYF	TGTGCCAGCAGTACACCCTTTGGCGGATCCTACGAGCAGTACTTC
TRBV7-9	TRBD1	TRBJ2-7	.	CASSPSGTGPTYEQYF	TGTGCCAGCAGCCCCTCCGGGACAGGGCCAACCTACGAGCAGTACTTC
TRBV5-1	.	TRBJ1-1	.	CASSIGLGRYYTEAFF	TGCGCCAGCAGTATCGGTTTAGGGAGATATTACACTGAAGCTTTCTTT
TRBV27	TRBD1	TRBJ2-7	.	CASSFTGAAYEQYF	TGTGCCAGCAGTTTCACAGGGGCGGCCTACGAGCAGTACTTC
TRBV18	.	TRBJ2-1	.	CASSPRYRGIHNEQFF	TGTGCCAGCTCACCACGATACCGGGGGATCCACAATGAGCAGTTCTTC
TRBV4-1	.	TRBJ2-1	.	CASSPNYGLDLNEQFF	TGCGCCAGCAGCCCGAACTATGGACTGGACCTAAATGAGCAGTTCTTC
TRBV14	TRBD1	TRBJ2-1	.	CASSPRDRAYNEQFF	TGTGCCAGCAGCCCCCGGGACAGGGCCTACAATGAGCAGTTCTTC
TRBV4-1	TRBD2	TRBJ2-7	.	CASSPPGGPYEQYF	TGCGCCAGCAGCCCCCCGGGGGGACCCTACGAGCAGTACTTC
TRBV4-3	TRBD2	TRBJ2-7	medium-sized	CASSLGTSVYYEQYF	TGCGCCAGCAGCCTAGGGACTAGCGTATACTACGAGCAGTACTTC
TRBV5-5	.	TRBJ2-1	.	CASSLGGRINEQFF	TGTGCCAGCAGCTTGGGGGGGAGGATCAATGAGCAGTTCTTC
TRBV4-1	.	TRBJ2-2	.	CASSQLGQTLTGELFF	TGCGCCAGCAGCCAACTCGGACAGACCCTGACCGGGGAGCTGTTTTTT
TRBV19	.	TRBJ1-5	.	CASSIRLEWPQHF	TGTGCCAGTAGTATTAGATTGGAGTGGCCCCAGCATTTT
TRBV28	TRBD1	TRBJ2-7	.	CASSFVSGGLGPYEQYF	TGTGCCAGCAGTTTCGTTTCAGGGGGCTTAGGTCCCTACGAGCAGTACTTC
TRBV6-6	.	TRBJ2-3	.	CASSYDTGVRNTQYF	TGTGCCAGCAGTTACGATACGGGAGTGAGGAACACGCAGTATTTT
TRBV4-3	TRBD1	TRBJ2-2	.	CASSDRDRGTGELFF	TGCGCCAGCAGCGACCGGGACAGAGGCACCGGGGAGCTGTTTTTT
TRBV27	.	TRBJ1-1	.	CASSFGPANTEAFF	TGTGCCAGCAGTTTTGGGCCCGCGAACACTGAAGCTTTCTTT
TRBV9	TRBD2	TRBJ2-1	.	CASSVYASGSLNEQFF	TGTGCCAGCAGCGTGTACGCTAGCGGGAGTTTGAATGAGCAGTTCTTC
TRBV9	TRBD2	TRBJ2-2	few	CASSVAPGDSGRVGELFF	TGTGCCAGCAGCGTAGCCCCCGGAGATAGCGGGAGGGTTGGGGAGCTGTTTTTT
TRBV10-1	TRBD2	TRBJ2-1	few	CASRGGNNEQFF	TGCGCCAGCAGGGGAGGGAACAATGAGCAGTTCTTC
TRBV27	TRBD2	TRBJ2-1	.	CASSLLAGVREQFF	TGTGCCAGCAGTTTATTAGCGGGAGTAAGGGAGCAGTTCTTC
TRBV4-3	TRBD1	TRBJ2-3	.	CASSHHRGDTQYF	TGCGCCAGCAGCCACCACAGGGGAGATACGCAGTATTTT
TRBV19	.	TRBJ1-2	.	CASSIRRENYGYTF	TGTGCCAGTAGTATACGGAGGGAGAACTATGGCTACACCTTC
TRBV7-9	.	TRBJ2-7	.	CASSAREHFYEQYF	TGTGCCAGCAGCGCCAGGGAACACTTCTACGAGCAGTACTTC
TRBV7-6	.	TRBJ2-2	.	CASSLDRNTGELFF	TGTGCCAGCAGCTTGGACAGGAACACCGGGGAGCTGTTTTTT
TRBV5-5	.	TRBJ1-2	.	CASSLVRRHYGYTF	TGTGCCAGCAGCTTAGTCAGGCGCCACTATGGCTACACCTTC
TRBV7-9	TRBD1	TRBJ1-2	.	CASSDGTGDVLLFYGYTF	TGTGCCAGCAGCGATGGGACAGGGGACGTACTTCTCTTCTATGGCTACACCTTC
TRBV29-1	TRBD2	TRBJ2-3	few	CSVTSGLSTDTQYF	TGCAGCGTCACTAGCGGGCTTAGCACAGATACGCAGTATTTT
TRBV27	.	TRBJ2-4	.	CASSSPGLAKNIQYF	TGTGCCAGCAGTTCCCCCGGTCTAGCCAAAAACATTCAGTACTTC
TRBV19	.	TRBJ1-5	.	CASSIPTGSQPQHF	TGTGCCAGTAGTATCCCCACAGGGAGCCAGCCCCAGCATTTT
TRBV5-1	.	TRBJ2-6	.	CASSLFPRAGANVLTF	TGCGCCAGCAGCTTGTTTCCCAGGGCTGGGGCCAACGTCCTGACTTTC
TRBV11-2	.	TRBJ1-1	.	CASSAYGEVAENTEAFF	TGTGCCAGCAGCGCATACGGGGAGGTGGCAGAGAACACTGAAGCTTTCTTT
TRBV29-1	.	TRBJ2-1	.	CSARDIYNEQFF	TGCAGCGCCCGGGACATCTACAATGAGCAGTTCTTC
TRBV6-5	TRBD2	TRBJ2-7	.	CASSYLGLAGYEQYF	TGTGCCAGCAGTTATCTAGGACTAGCGGGATACGAGCAGTACTTC
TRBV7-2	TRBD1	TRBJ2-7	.	CASSHRGRYEQYF	TGTGCCAGCAGCCACAGGGGGCGGTACGAGCAGTACTTC
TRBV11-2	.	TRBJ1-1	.	CASSPHRASEAFF	TGTGCCAGCAGCCCTCACAGGGCGTCTGAAGCTTTCTTT
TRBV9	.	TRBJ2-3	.	CASSAQGLPSADTQYF	TGTGCCAGCAGCGCACAGGGACTACCATCGGCAGATACGCAGTATTTT
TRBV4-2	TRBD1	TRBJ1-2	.	CASSHHQDGQGDGYTF	TGTGCCAGCAGCCATCACCAAGACGGACAGGGGGATGGCTACACCTTC
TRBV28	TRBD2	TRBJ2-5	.	CASSSPGLAGVGSLEETQYF	TGTGCCAGCAGTTCCCCAGGACTAGCGGGAGTAGGTTCTTTGGAAGAGACCCAGTACTTC
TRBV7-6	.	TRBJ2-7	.	CASSLGAEAYYYEQYF	TGTGCCAGCAGCTTAGGAGCTGAAGCATATTACTACGAGCAGTACTTC
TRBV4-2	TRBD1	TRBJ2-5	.	CASSQADQGEQETQYF	TGTGCCAGCAGCCAAGCAGACCAGGGGGAACAAGAGACCCAGTACTTC